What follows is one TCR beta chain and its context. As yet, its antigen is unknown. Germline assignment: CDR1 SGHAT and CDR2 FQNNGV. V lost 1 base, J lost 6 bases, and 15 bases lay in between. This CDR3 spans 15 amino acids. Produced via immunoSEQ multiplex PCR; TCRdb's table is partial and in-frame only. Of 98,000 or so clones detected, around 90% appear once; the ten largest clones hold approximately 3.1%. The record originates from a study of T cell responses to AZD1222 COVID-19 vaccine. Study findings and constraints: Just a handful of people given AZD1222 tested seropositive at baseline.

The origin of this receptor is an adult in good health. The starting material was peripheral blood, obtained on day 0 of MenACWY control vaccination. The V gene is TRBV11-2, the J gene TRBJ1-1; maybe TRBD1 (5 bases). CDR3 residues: CASSLVLAGGAEAFF. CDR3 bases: TGTGCCAGCAGCTTAGTCTTGGCGGGGGGGGCTGAAGCTTTCTTT.